Given below is one T cell receptor (beta chain) in context. There are many counts of this clonotype. Which antigen it targets is not known. Base qualities are not recorded, but no much larger clone differs from it by a single base. This entry belongs to a study of T cell repertoires in cytomegalovirus infection (dated by TCRdb to between 2018 and 2020). About the investigation overall: Peptide stimulations targeted recently identified HLA-C-restricted CMV epitopes, whose presentation resists viral immunomodulation, together with well-studied HLA-B-restricted epitopes. The HLA type of each donor mattered for the analysis, because public TCR beta signatures pointed to carriage of CMV infection along with the matching HLA type.

The treatment or condition label on this specimen signifies: in vitro stimulation with specific CMV peptide epitopes to enrich CMV-specific T cells. Trimming leaves V shorter by 6 bases and J shorter by 9 bases, with the junction holding 12 bases beyond the gene matches. From the germline V gene, CDR1 is MNHEY and CDR2 is SVGAGI. There are 15 amino acids in the CDR3, from cysteine to phenylalanine inclusive. Here the CDR3 DNA is all that survives: 45 bases in frame from base 1. Instrument used: Illumina HiSeq 1500. The raw public data were reprocessed by TCRdb itself: fastp quality trimming at Q25, MiXCR clonotype calling, in-frame beta chains only. A single entry per CDR3 protein holds the most common genes and DNA from its merged rows. The sample yields about a million distinct CDR3 sequences; less than 35% were counted once. The ten largest clones represent 11% to 15% of the sample. On the study overall, not on this receptor specifically: The ex vivo response was dominated by HLA-C-restricted CMV-specific TCR beta clonotypes, which also provided the single most frequent clonotype in two of eight donors. Cumulative frequency of public TCR beta family members discriminated carriers of CMV infection plus the relevant HLA type in this cohort and an independent approximately 350-donor cohort.

Rearrangement joined TRBV6-5 to TRBJ2-2, with 8 middle bases fitting TRBD1. The sequence came from a human donor in good health (CMV status not recorded). Some clones in this sample may be carry-over from other donors' samples. Here the sequenced sample was cultured CD8+ T cells from PBMCs, taken from culture after CMV antigen stimulation. This receptor carries the CDR3 CASSPGQGMSRELFF. The bases read TGTGCCAGCAGCCCCGGACAGGGCATGTCCCGGGAGCTGTTTTTT.